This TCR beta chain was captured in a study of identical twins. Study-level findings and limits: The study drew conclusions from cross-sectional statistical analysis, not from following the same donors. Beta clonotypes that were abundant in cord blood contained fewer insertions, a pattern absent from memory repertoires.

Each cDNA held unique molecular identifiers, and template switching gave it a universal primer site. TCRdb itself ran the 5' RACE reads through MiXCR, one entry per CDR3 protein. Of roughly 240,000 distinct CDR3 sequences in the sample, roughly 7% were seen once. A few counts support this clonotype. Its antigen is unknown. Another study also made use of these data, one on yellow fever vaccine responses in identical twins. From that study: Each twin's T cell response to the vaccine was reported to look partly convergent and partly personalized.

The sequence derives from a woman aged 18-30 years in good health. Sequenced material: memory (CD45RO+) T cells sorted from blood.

This chain's CDR3 is CSARISGSTGELFF. CDR3 nucleotides: TGCAGTGCTAGAATTAGCGGGAGTACCGGGGAGCTGTTTTTT. The chain is built from TRBV20-1 and TRBJ2-2, with 9 bases that match TRBD2. CDR3 length equals 14 residues. Trimming cost V 2 bases and J 5 bases; bases outside gene matches: 3. CDR1 is DFQATT, CDR2 SNEGSKA, per germline (reference sequence).